Presented here are 27 T cell receptor beta chains from one specimen sequenced in a study of T cells in Graves' hyperthyroidism and ophthalmopathy. Regions amplified from RNA transcripts were the TCR beta CDR3 regions. First-round RT-PCR with HTBI primers amplified the TCR CDR3 region. Using its own MiXCR run on the multiplex PCR reads, TCRdb lists one record per CDR3 protein. This sample has about 110,000 distinct CDR3 sequences; more than 15% occur once, and the top ten carry around 42%. The sequencing sample was made of blood. These receptor sequences come from a woman aged 50 to 65 with Graves' hyperthyroidism.

This rearrangement joins TRBV11-2 to TRBJ2-1, with unresolved D. The germline gives CDR1 SGHAT, CDR2 FQNNGV. The CDR3 has 15 residues. Trimming took off 5 bases at V and 0 bases at J, with 11 bases between the two ends. The CDR3 sequence is CASSDRKSSYNEQFF. CDR3 in DNA: TGTGCCAGCAGCGATCGCAAGAGCTCCTACAATGAGCAGTTCTTC.

This clonotype was detected ten times or more. V is TRBV2 and J is TRBJ2-1; a possible D gene is TRBD2 (6 bases). V gave up 7 bases and J gave up 4 bases, with 17 bases separating them. CDR1 is SNHLY and CDR2 is FYNNEI in the germline V gene. The CDR3 loop spans 15 amino acids. The CDR3 region has the DNA TGTGCCAGCACCCGTGACGGGGGAACTTACAATGAGCAGTTCTTC. It yields the protein CASTRDGGTYNEQFF.

This clonotype was detected ten times or more. This rearrangement joins TRBV18 to TRBJ2-1; no definite D call. Germline values: CDR1 KGHSH, CDR2 LQKENI. V shed 0 bases and J shed 7 bases, with 16 bases lying between them. The CDR3 contains 16 residues. CDR3 DNA sequence: TGTGCCAGCTCACCACCGGGCACAGCGCAGAGGAATGAGCAGTTCTTC. It specifies CASSPPGTAQRNEQFF.

This clonotype was detected many times. This chain links TRBV28 with TRBJ2-5; 10 nucleotides agree with TRBD2. V lost 6 bases and J lost 2; bases outside the gene matches: 15. In germline, CDR1 is MDHEN, CDR2 SYDVKM. The CDR3 totals 18 residues. The CDR3 nucleotides read TGTGCCAGCAGCCCGAAGACTAGCGGGCTGAGAAAACAAGAGACCCAGTACTTC. Amino acid sequence: CASSPKTSGLRKQETQYF.

The V and J genes are TRBV6-2 or TRBV6-3 and TRBJ2-1, with 11 positions matching TRBD2. Germline V gene data show CDR1 as MNHEY and CDR2 as SVGEGT. This CDR3 comprises 17 residues. Trimming at V came to 2 bases and at J to 5 bases, leaving 8 bases not matched to a gene. The CDR3 spells CASSYDALAGADNEQFF. The CDR3 DNA reads as TGTGCCAGCAGTTACGACGCACTAGCGGGAGCCGACAATGAGCAGTTCTTC.

This clonotype was observed at least ten times. This chain connects TRBV20-1 to TRBJ1-2; 8 nucleotides line up with TRBD1. In germline, CDR1 is DFQATT, CDR2 SNEGSKA (reference sequence). The CDR3 is made up of 14 amino acids. CDR3 nucleotide sequence: TGCAGCGCAACCGGGACAGGAGTTTACTATGGCTACACCTTC. Protein product: CSATGTGVYYGYTF.

The table lists this clonotype with many counts. This chain joins TRBV20-1 and TRBJ2-3, with a possible D match to TRBD1 (6 bases). V lost 3 bases to trimming and J lost 0 bases, with 10 bases between them. Germline lookup yields CDR1 DFQATT and CDR2 SNEGSKA (reference sequence). This CDR3 is 14 amino acids long. The CDR3 region is CSASPTGSTDTQYF. CDR3 bases: TGCAGTGCTAGCCCCACAGGGAGCACAGATACGCAGTATTTT.

In its sample, this clonotype was seen a few times. V usage is TRBV19 and J usage is TRBJ2-1; 8 bases are a match to TRBD1. The CDR3 has 13 residues. CDR1 is LNHDA and CDR2 is SQIVND in the germline V gene (reference sequence). V shed 5 bases, J shed 5 bases, and the junction held 2 bases outside the gene matches. The CDR3 sequence: CASSWTGHNEQFF. As DNA, the CDR3 is TGTGCCAGTAGTTGGACAGGGCACAATGAGCAGTTCTTC. Full variable domain (rest looked up from reference TRBV19 and TRBJ2-1): DGGITQSPKYLFRKEGQNVTLSCEQNLNHDAMYWYRQDPGQGLRLIYYSQIVNDFQKGDIAEGYSVSREKKESFPLTVTSAQKNPTAFYLCASSWTGHNEQFFGPGTRLTVL.

This clonotype was detected ten times or more. J is TRBJ2-1 and V is TRBV6-1; TRBD1 agrees at 7 bases. The CDR3 length is 15 residues. Germline V CDR1 and CDR2: MNHNS, SASEGT. Trimming at V came to 6 bases and at J to 5 bases, leaving 10 bases not matched to a gene. The CDR3 reads CASSEPGTADNEQFF. CDR3 DNA sequence: TGTGCCAGCAGCGAACCCGGGACAGCTGACAATGAGCAGTTCTTC.

The chain joins TRBV7-3 to TRBJ2-3; a weak D match, TRBD1 (5 bases). The CDR3 loop spans 15 amino acids. Germline-derived CDR1 and CDR2 are SGHTA and FQGTGA. V was clipped by 0 bases and J by 6 bases, with 13 bases between them. CDR3 in DNA: TGTGCCAGCAGCTTAACGTCAGGGAAAGGGGATACGCAGTATTTT. Amino acid sequence: CASSLTSGKGDTQYF.

This chain joins TRBV5-6 and TRBJ2-7; the match to TRBD2 covers 7 bases. CDR1 and CDR2 from the germline V gene are SGHDT and YYEEEE. The ends lost 0 bases at V and 2 bases at J; junction bases unmatched: 11. The CDR3 runs to 17 residues. DNA for the CDR3: TGTGCCAGCAGCTTGGCGGGCCTGGTAGCGGGTCCCTACGAGCAGTACGTC. Translation gives CASSLAGLVAGPYEQYV.

This clonotype was recorded at least ten times. This chain connects TRBV7-2 to TRBJ2-7; 9 bases map to TRBD2. With 1 base clipped from V and 4 bases from J, the junction kept 5 bases outside the gene matches. The CDR3 runs 15 residues. CDR1 and CDR2 from the germline V gene are SGHTA and FQGNSA. The CDR3 sequence is CASSLVISGSYEQYF. CDR3 in DNA: TGTGCCAGCAGCTTAGTGATTAGCGGGAGTTACGAGCAGTACTTC.

This clonotype occurred many times. The rearrangement uses TRBV7-3 and TRBJ2-7; D remains ambiguous. From germline, CDR1 is SGHTA and CDR2 FQGTGA. The CDR3 covers 14 residues. V was pared by 2 bases and J by 5 bases, with 13 bases between. The CDR3: CASSLGPPSNEQYF. In DNA, the CDR3 is TGTGCCAGCAGCTTAGGTCCACCTTCTAACGAGCAGTACTTC.

The rearrangement joins TRBV7-2 to TRBJ2-5; D remains ambiguous. The length of the CDR3 is 13 residues. V was clipped by 1 base and J by 1 base, with 4 bases between them. CDR1 is SGHTA and CDR2 is FQGNSA in the germline V gene. This CDR3 reads CASSLVTQETQYF. CDR3 bases: TGTGCCAGCAGCTTAGTTACCCAAGAGACCCAGTACTTC.

This chain connects TRBV11-2 to TRBJ1-4, with TRBD1 identical over 10 bases. The CDR3 covers 16 residues. Germline V gene sequence: CDR1 SGHAT, CDR2 FQNNGV. With 6 bases clipped from V and 5 bases from J, the junction kept 9 bases outside the gene matches. CDR3 sequence (DNA): TGTGCCAGCAGTTCCCCGACAGGGGGCTTCAATGAAAAACTGTTTTTT. Its translation is CASSSPTGGFNEKLFF.

In this sample, this clonotype turned up many times. V usage is TRBV6-4 and J usage is TRBJ2-3; no clear D. Trimming removed 2 bases from V and 2 bases from J, with 5 bases in between. CDR3 size: 13 residues. Germline-derived CDR1 and CDR2 are MRHNA and SNTAGT. The CDR3 DNA reads TGTGCCAGCAGTGACGAACCCACAGATACGCAGTATTTT. Its protein product is CASSDEPTDTQYF.

This clonotype was detected many times. The chain has TRBV9 and TRBJ2-3, with TRBD2 matching 10 bases. The CDR3 is made up of 17 amino acids. Losses at the gene ends were 2 bases for V and 4 bases for J; bases not matched to a gene: 10. Germline-derived CDR1 and CDR2 are SGDLS and YYNGEE. The CDR3 spells CASSVRPAGGGPDTQYF. The CDR3 DNA sequence: TGTGCCAGCAGCGTCCGCCCAGCGGGAGGGGGGCCAGATACGCAGTATTTT. The whole variable domain, remainder taken from reference TRBV9 and TRBJ2-3, is DSGVTQTPKHLITATGQRVTLRCSPRSGDLSVYWYQQSLDQGLQFLIQYYNGEERAKGNILERFSAQQFPDLHSELNLSSLELGDSALYFCASSVRPAGGGPDTQYFGPGTRLTVL.

This clonotype appeared many times. The rearrangement joins TRBV11-3 to TRBJ2-1, with unresolved D. V lost 6 bases and J 7 bases, leaving 7 bases between the germline ends. The germline CDR1 and CDR2 sequences are SGHNT and YENEEA. This CDR3 contains 11 residues. The CDR3 reads CASSSGNEQFF. The CDR3 DNA is TGTGCCAGCAGTTCCGGGAATGAGCAGTTCTTC.

The chain recombines TRBV10-3 with TRBJ1-5; D perhaps matches TRBD1 (6 bases). CDR1 and CDR2 from the germline V gene are ENHRY and SYGVKD. Trimming left V 2 bases short and J 3 bases short, with 8 bases between. The CDR3 has 14 amino acids. CDR3 in amino acids: CAISENRANQPQHF. DNA for the CDR3: TGTGCCATCAGTGAGAACAGGGCCAATCAGCCCCAGCATTTT.

This chain connects TRBV5-1 to TRBJ1-1; perhaps TRBD1 as D (6 bases). There are 16 residues in the CDR3. The germline gives CDR1 SGHRS, CDR2 YFSETQ. V was shortened by 0 bases and J by 5 bases, with 17 bases between the two germline ends. CDR3 coding DNA: TGCGCCAGCAGCTTGGAGGGGGGACGAAGGGAAACTGAAGCTTTCTTT. The encoded protein is CASSLEGGRRETEAFF.

This clonotype was found many times. The junction departs from the called germline gene at one end, perhaps through a read error. This chain joins TRBV24-1 and TRBJ1-1, with TRBD1 as a possible D gene (5 bases). The length of the CDR3 is 13 residues. CDR1 is KGHDR and CDR2 is SFDVKD in the germline V gene. CDR3 amino acids: CATSDSGNTEVFF. The CDR3 DNA follows: TGTGCCACCAGTGACTCAGGGAACACTGAAGTTTTCTTT.

In this sample, this clonotype turned up many times. The chain has TRBV3-1 and TRBJ2-5; D remains ambiguous. The CDR3 totals 12 residues. Germline CDR1 LGHDT, CDR2 YNNKEL (reference sequence). Trimming took 3 bases from V and 5 from J, leaving 7 bases between them. In nucleotides, the CDR3 is TGTGCCAGCAGCCAGTCTATTGAGACCCAGTACTTC. It translates to CASSQSIETQYF.

This clonotype was counted many times. The V and J genes are TRBV19 and TRBJ1-2; D not certain. CDR3 length: 12 amino acids. Trimming stripped 5 bases from V and 4 bases from J, with 8 bases between. The V gene's germline CDR1 is LNHDA and CDR2 SQIVND (reference sequence). The chain's CDR3 is CASSRQSYGYTF. CDR3 nucleotides: TGTGCCAGTAGTCGGCAGAGCTATGGCTACACCTTC.

This clonotype was seen at least ten times. V is TRBV18 and J is TRBJ2-6; D gene uncertain. Germline assignment: CDR1 KGHSH and CDR2 LQKENI. V lost 6 bases and J 0 bases, leaving 12 bases between the germline ends. CDR3 length equals 16 residues. The CDR3 sequence: CASSPVGRSGANVLTF. The DNA for the CDR3 is TGTGCCAGCTCTCCGGTAGGTCGCTCTGGGGCCAACGTCCTGACTTTC.

This clonotype was seen ten or more times. The rearrangement joins TRBV3-1 to TRBJ2-7; no clear D gene. The V and J ends lost 0 bases and 6 bases respectively, with 9 bases between them. The germline CDR1 and CDR2 sequences are LGHDT and YNNKEL (reference sequence). The CDR3 spans 13 residues. CDR3 sequence reads: CASSQDLAFEQYF. CDR3 DNA sequence: TGTGCCAGCAGCCAAGATTTGGCGTTCGAGCAGTACTTC.

This chain joins TRBV28 and TRBJ2-5; D uncertain. Germline V gives CDR1 MDHEN, CDR2 SYDVKM. Between the trimmed V and J ends, which lost 3 bases and 2 bases, there was a span of 10 bases. The CDR3 consists of 14 residues. This CDR3 reads CASSFPGVQETQYF. The CDR3 DNA is TGTGCCAGCAGTTTTCCTGGGGTTCAAGAGACCCAGTACTTC.

The chain links TRBV11-2 to TRBJ2-7; the D gene is possibly TRBD1 (5 bases). The CDR3 spans 12 residues. Germline values: CDR1 SGHAT, CDR2 FQNNGV. Trimming pared 6 bases from V and 0 bases from J, leaving 6 bases between. CDR3 in DNA: TGTGCCAGCAGTCAGGGCTCCTACGAGCAGTACTTC. Translating it yields CASSQGSYEQYF.